The 10 T cell receptor beta chains listed next were all sequenced from one sample in a study of T-cell reconstitution after alpha-beta-depleted transplantation in children. This sample's TCRbeta library carried unique molecular identifier barcodes. TCRdb called the PCR reads again in MiXCR, with one record for every CDR3 protein. Of 450,000 to 700,000 distinct CDR3 sequences in the sample, approximately 30% were seen once. Sequences were derived from PBMCs, sampled before TCRalphabeta/CD19-depleted stem cell transplant. Every receptor here comes from a boy younger than two with Wiskott-Aldrich syndrome, due to receive a stem cell transplant.

The genes are TRBV7-9 and TRBJ2-3; a possible D gene is TRBD1 (6 bases). The CDR3 runs to 14 residues. The ends were cut back, 6 bases at V and 4 bases at J, with 14 bases in the middle. Germline V gene sequence: CDR1 SEHNR, CDR2 FQNEAQ (reference sequence). Written as DNA, the CDR3 is TGTGCCAGCAGTACCCGACAGGCCGCAGATACGCAGTATTTT. This encodes CASSTRQAADTQYF.

The chain carries TRBV4-2 and TRBJ1-2; D is possibly TRBD1 (6 bases). This CDR3 has 17 residues. Germline V gene sequence: CDR1 LGHNA, CDR2 YNFKEQ. V lost 3 bases to trimming and J lost 2 bases, with 19 bases between them. In DNA form, the CDR3 reads TGTGCCAGCAGCCATTACTTCCTTTCCGGGACAAACTATGGCTACACCTTC. As protein: CASSHYFLSGTNYGYTF.

This clonotype was recorded many times. The chain links TRBV7-9 to TRBJ2-1, with TRBD2 matching 7 bases. Germline-derived CDR1 and CDR2 are SEHNR and FQNEAQ (reference sequence). After removal of 4 bases from V and 0 bases from J, the junction contained 3 bases not matched to a gene. The CDR3 consists of 15 residues. The CDR3, as DNA: TGTGCCAGCAGCTCTAGCGGAGGCTCCTACAATGAGCAGTTCTTC. Protein product: CASSSSGGSYNEQFF.

This clonotype was recorded a few times. This chain uses TRBV7-9 with TRBJ1-4; 8 positions match TRBD1. Unmatched junction bases numbered 2, after V lost 4 bases and J lost 4 bases. Per germline, CDR1 SEHNR and CDR2 FQNEAQ (reference sequence). The CDR3 covers 14 residues. CDR3 sequence (DNA): TGTGCCAGCAGCTGGACAGGGAATAATGAAAAACTGTTTTTT. It translates to CASSWTGNNEKLFF. Looking up the rest from reference TRBV7-9 and TRBJ1-4 gives the full variable domain: DTGVSQNPRHKITKRGQNVTFRCDPISEHNRLYWYRQTLGQGPEFLTYFQNEAQLEKSRLLSDRFSAERPKGSFSTLEIQRTEQGDSAMYLCASSWTGNNEKLFFGSGTQLSVL.

This clonotype was observed many times. The chain uses TRBV28 and TRBJ2-1; tentative D call: TRBD1 (6 bases). V gave up 6 bases and J gave up 1 base, with 13 bases separating them. The CDR3 covers 15 residues. Germline-derived CDR1 and CDR2 are MDHEN and SYDVKM. CDR3 DNA sequence: TGTGCCAGCAGCCCTACAGGGCAGTCCTACAATGAGCAGTTCTTC. Encoded protein: CASSPTGQSYNEQFF.

The chain employs TRBV20-1 and TRBJ2-1; TRBD1 matches 7 bases. This CDR3 is built from 11 residues. CDR1 is DFQATT, CDR2 SNEGSKA, per germline (reference sequence). The CDR3 sequence: CSLQGPNEQFF. For the CDR3, the DNA is TGCAGCTTACAGGGGCCCAATGAGCAGTTCTTC.

CDR3 region: CATSRDMDSWEQYF. CDR3 nucleotides: TGTGCCACCAGCAGAGATATGGATTCATGGGAGCAGTACTTC. This rearrangement joins TRBV15 to TRBJ2-7; no firm D call. The CDR3 extends over 14 amino acids. V lost 0 bases, J lost 7 bases, and 13 bases lay in between. Germline V CDR1 and CDR2: LNHNV, YYDKDF (reference sequence).

The gene calls are TRBV5-1 and TRBJ2-1; 9 bases line up with TRBD1. J was trimmed by 3 bases and V by 2 bases; bases with no gene match: 3. This CDR3 has 15 residues. Germline V gene data show CDR1 as SGHRS and CDR2 as YFSETQ. CDR3 in DNA: TGCGCCAGCAGCTTCGGGACAGGGATCTACAATGAGCAGTTCTTC. This sequence encodes CASSFGTGIYNEQFF.

The V gene is TRBV5-1, the J gene TRBJ2-1; weak D call: TRBD2 (5 bases). Germline loops: CDR1 SGHRS, CDR2 YFSETQ. The CDR3 sequence is 15 residues long. Trimming pared 2 bases from V and 6 bases from J, leaving 15 bases between. In nucleotides, the CDR3 is TGCGCCAGCAGCTTACGAGGGAGCAGAGGCAATGAGCAGTTCTTC. Its protein is CASSLRGSRGNEQFF.

This clonotype has just a few counts. This chain connects TRBV7-9 to TRBJ2-1, with 10 bases lining up with TRBD2. The junction had 10 bases not matched to a gene; V was cut back by 1 base and J by 7 bases. The CDR3 totals 17 residues. Germline values: CDR1 SEHNR, CDR2 FQNEAQ (reference sequence). The CDR3 DNA sequence: TGTGCCAGCAGCTTAGGATTGGGACTAGCGATTCAAAATGAGCAGTTCTTC. Its protein is CASSLGLGLAIQNEQFF.